This T cell receptor beta chain is from a study of blood T cell repertoires in COVID-19. Whole-study context: The analysed material was cDNA or gDNA that came from T cells, B-cell-depleted T cells, or PBMCs.

Per germline, CDR1 SGHTA and CDR2 FQGTGA. This CDR3 comprises 14 residues. V was trimmed by 5 bases and J by 6 bases, leaving 13 bases between them. This table comes from immunoSEQ multiplex PCR, and its TCRdb copy is limited to in-frame clones, with some not included. The repertoire includes under 150,000 clones, 80% to 85% of them detected once, and about 8.4% sits in the top ten. The sample was peripheral blood. The sequence was obtained from an older woman with active or convalescent COVID-19. This rearrangement joins TRBV7-3 to TRBJ2-2; D gene ambiguous. Here the CDR3 reads CASSLSREAGELFF. CDR3 nucleotides: TGTGCCAGCAGCCTTTCGCGCGAGGCCGGGGAGCTGTTTTTT.